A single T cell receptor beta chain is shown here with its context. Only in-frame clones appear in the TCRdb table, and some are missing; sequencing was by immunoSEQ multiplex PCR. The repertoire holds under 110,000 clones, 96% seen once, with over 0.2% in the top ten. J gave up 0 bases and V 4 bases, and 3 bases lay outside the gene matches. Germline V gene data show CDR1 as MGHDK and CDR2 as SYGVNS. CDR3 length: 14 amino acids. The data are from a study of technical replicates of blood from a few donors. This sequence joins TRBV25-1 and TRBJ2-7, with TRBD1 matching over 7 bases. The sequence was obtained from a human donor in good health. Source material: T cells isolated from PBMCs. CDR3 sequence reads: CASSAGTVSYEQYF. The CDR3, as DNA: TGTGCCAGCAGTGCAGGGACAGTCTCCTACGAGCAGTACTTC.